One sample yielded the 29 T cell receptor beta chains listed below, sequenced in a study of T cells after yellow fever vaccination. TCRdb called the 5' RACE reads again in MiXCR, with one record for every CDR3 protein. The data contain some 70,000 distinct CDR3 sequences, over 6% of them seen just once; the ten biggest clones take up roughly 35%. The material sequenced was CD8+ T cells sorted from PBMCs, taken 35 to 50 days after the first yellow fever vaccination. All receptors derive from a man aged 18 to 35 who received the YFV17D yellow fever vaccine.

This sequence joins TRBV19 and TRBJ2-1; 9 nucleotides agree with TRBD2. The V gene's germline CDR1 is LNHDA and CDR2 SQIVND (reference sequence). The CDR3 covers 15 residues. Germline trimming cut 3 bases from V and 7 bases from J; bases unmatched to any gene: 7. CDR3 sequence: CASSMGLAVGNEQFF. CDR3 coding DNA: TGTGCCAGTAGTATGGGACTAGCAGTGGGTAATGAGCAGTTCTTC. The whole variable domain, filled in from reference TRBV19 and TRBJ2-1, reads DGGITQSPKYLFRKEGQNVTLSCEQNLNHDAMYWYRQDPGQGLRLIYYSQIVNDFQKGDIAEGYSVSREKKESFPLTVTSAQKNPTAFYLCASSMGLAVGNEQFFGPGTRLTVL.

Only a few counts were recorded for this clonotype. The chain recombines TRBV7-3 with TRBJ2-1; weak D call: TRBD1 (6 bases). V was pared by 8 bases and J by 0 bases, with 8 bases between. Germline CDR1 and CDR2: SGHTA and FQGTGA. The CDR3 loop spans 13 amino acids. CDR3: CASPDSSYNEQFF. CDR3 DNA sequence: TGTGCCAGCCCGGACAGCTCCTACAATGAGCAGTTCTTC.

This clonotype was seen at least ten times. This chain connects TRBV6-5 to TRBJ2-1; 12 bases agree with TRBD1. The CDR3 loop spans 15 amino acids. Germline V gene sequence: CDR1 MNHEY, CDR2 SVGAGI. V shed 3 bases and J 9 bases; nucleotides not matched to a gene: 6. As DNA, the CDR3 is TGTGCCAGCAGTTATAGGGACAGGGGGCGGGCTGAGCAGTTCTTC. It is translated as CASSYRDRGRAEQFF.

This clonotype has at least ten counts. V is TRBV7-9 and J is TRBJ1-4; no clear D. Germline V lookup: CDR1 SEHNR, CDR2 FQNEAQ (reference sequence). V shed 2 bases and J shed 2 bases, with 12 bases lying between them. CDR3 length: 16 amino acids. The CDR3 region is CASSLNRLATNEKLFF. In DNA, the CDR3 is TGTGCCAGCAGCTTAAACCGGCTTGCGACTAATGAAAAACTGTTTTTT.

This clonotype showed up many times. The chain employs TRBV4-1 and TRBJ2-1; tentative D call: TRBD1 (5 bases). There are 13 residues in the CDR3. V lost 5 bases, J lost 3 bases, and 8 bases lay in between. Germline assignment: CDR1 MGHRA and CDR2 YSYEKL. CDR3 nucleotide sequence: TGCGCCAGCAGCTATGACAGCTACAATGAGCAGTTCTTC. Its protein product is CASSYDSYNEQFF.

The chain carries TRBV6-2 or TRBV6-3 and TRBJ2-4; D might be TRBD2 (5 bases). The length of the CDR3 is 17 residues. Per germline, CDR1 MNHEY and CDR2 SVGEGT. Trimming shortened V by 6 bases and J by 6 bases, and 24 bases separated the two germline ends. CDR3 residues: CASRPLGLGYSLNIQYF. In nucleotides, the CDR3 is TGTGCCAGCAGACCCCTAGGACTTGGATACTCGTTAAACATTCAGTACTTC.

This clonotype occurred many times. The rearrangement joins TRBV10-3 to TRBJ2-1, with TRBD2 matching over 10 bases. Germline CDR1 is ENHRY and CDR2 is SYGVKD. The CDR3 is 14 amino acids. V gave up 3 bases and J gave up 6 bases; unmatched junction bases: 2. The CDR3, as DNA: TGTGCCATCAGTGAACTAGCGGGGATCAATGAGCAGTTCTTC. Translating gives CAISELAGINEQFF.

This clonotype was counted only a few times. The chain uses TRBV6-1 and TRBJ2-4; TRBD1 matches 7 bases. Germline V gene data show CDR1 as MNHNS and CDR2 as SASEGT. With V trimmed by 10 bases and J by 2 bases, 8 bases remained unmatched. This CDR3 spans 14 amino acids. Here the CDR3 DNA reads TGTGCCACCCGACAGGGAATAACCAAAAACATTCAGTACTTC. It codes for CATRQGITKNIQYF.

For this clonotype: At one boundary the junction diverges from the germline segment, which might be a read error. V usage is TRBV20-1 and J usage is TRBJ2-3, with 9 bases that match TRBD2. The CDR3 runs to 16 residues. CDR1 is DFQATT, CDR2 SNEGSKA, per germline (reference sequence). The CDR3 region is CCAAEISGGGVDTQYF. CDR3 coding DNA: TGCTGTGCTGCAGAGATAAGTGGCGGGGGGGTAGATACGCAGTATTTT.

This clonotype has at least ten counts. This sequence joins TRBV15 and TRBJ1-2, with no clear D. The length of the CDR3 is 16 residues. CDR1 is LNHNV and CDR2 is YYDKDF in the germline V gene (reference sequence). Between the trimmed V and J ends, which lost 1 base and 3 bases, there was a span of 15 bases. The CDR3 loop is CATSRGQQPLDYGYTF. The CDR3 DNA reads as TGTGCCACCAGCAGAGGTCAACAGCCGTTGGACTATGGCTACACCTTC.

This clonotype was counted many times. The V and J genes are TRBV4-1 and TRBJ2-1; 7 positions agree with TRBD1. Looked up from germline, CDR1 is MGHRA and CDR2 is YSYEKL. CDR3 length equals 15 residues. The J segment lost 1 base and the V segment lost 1 base, leaving 1 base of the junction unmatched. CDR3 loop: CASSQGQGSYNEQFF. The CDR3 DNA sequence: TGCGCCAGCAGCCAAGGACAGGGTTCCTACAATGAGCAGTTCTTC.

Ten or more counts support this clonotype. The chain employs TRBV4-2 and TRBJ2-2; D gene uncertain. Trimming cost V 0 bases and J 1 base, with 6 bases left between them. CDR1 is LGHNA and CDR2 is YNFKEQ in the germline V gene. The CDR3 has 15 residues. DNA of the CDR3: TGTGCCAGCAGCCAAGAGGGGTGGAACACCGGGGAGCTGTTTTTT. Protein sequence: CASSQEGWNTGELFF.

This clonotype was found many times. The chain couples TRBV11-3 to TRBJ2-2; D remains unclear. The CDR3 spans 13 residues. V gave up 1 base and J gave up 7 bases, with 7 bases separating them. Germline lookup yields CDR1 SGHNT and CDR2 YENEEA. The CDR3 DNA follows: TGTGCCAGCAGCTTAGGTTTCGGCGGGGAGCTGTTTTTT. Translation gives CASSLGFGGELFF.

The chain couples TRBV10-3 to TRBJ1-2; 8 bases match TRBD1. This CDR3 region has 16 residues. Germline V gene lookup returns CDR1 ENHRY and CDR2 SYGVKD. The V segment lost 4 bases and the J segment 4 bases; nucleotides outside the gene matches: 11. The CDR3 nucleotides read TGTGCCATCAGTGGGACCCCCGGGACAGGCATCTATGGCTACACCTTC. It codes for CAISGTPGTGIYGYTF.

This clonotype was detected many times. This sequence joins TRBV27 and TRBJ2-1; tentatively, D is TRBD1 or TRBD2 (6 bases each). The germline V gene encodes CDR1 MNHEY and CDR2 SMNVEV (reference sequence). V was pared by 3 bases and J by 7 bases, with 16 bases between. This CDR3 spans 15 amino acids. The CDR3 DNA sequence: TGTGCCAGCAGTTTTGGGGGGCGAAGTAGAAATGAGCAGTTCTTC. Translated, it gives CASSFGGRSRNEQFF.

This chain joins TRBV5-1 and TRBJ2-1, with 9 bases fitting TRBD1. The junction had 7 bases not matched to a gene; V was cut back by 4 bases and J by 5 bases. Germline-derived CDR1 and CDR2 are SGHRS and YFSETQ. The CDR3 is made up of 15 amino acids. As DNA, the CDR3 is TGCGCCAGCAGCCTGGCGGGACAGGGTAACAATGAGCAGTTCTTC. Translation gives CASSLAGQGNNEQFF.

This clonotype was picked up many times. The rearrangement joins TRBV4-2 to TRBJ1-5; perhaps TRBD1 as D (5 bases). Germline loops: CDR1 LGHNA, CDR2 YNFKEQ. This CDR3 has 15 amino acids. V was clipped by 3 bases and J by 5 bases, with 14 bases between them. CDR3 nucleotide sequence: TGTGCCAGCAGCCACCTGGGGGGGGGAGATCAGCCCCAGCATTTT. Translation gives CASSHLGGGDQPQHF.

The chain recombines TRBV27 with TRBJ1-2; D remains ambiguous. The germline V gene has CDR1 MNHEY and CDR2 SMNVEV (reference sequence). CDR3 size: 15 residues. Trimming left V 1 base short and J 7 bases short, with 16 bases between. For the CDR3, the DNA is TGTGCCAGCAGTTTATTGGCAGCCGGCGATGGTGGCTACACCTTC. This gives the protein CASSLLAAGDGGYTF.

Regarding this clonotype: Being one base from a much bigger clone, this may be a read error. The gene calls are TRBV28 and TRBJ2-3; 10 bases align to TRBD2. CDR1 and CDR2 from the germline V gene are MDHEN and SYDVKM. V shed 3 bases and J 6 bases; nucleotides not matched to a gene: 21. The CDR3 has 20 residues. The CDR3 coding sequence is TGTGCCAGCAGTTTCGGTGGAGATTCCGGAGCGGGGGGGATCTGCGATACGCAGTATTTT. This sequence encodes CASSFGGDSGAGGICDTQYF.

This chain's CDR3 is CASSRGTSGVGSTDTQYF. As DNA, the CDR3 is TGTGCCAGCAGCCGAGGAACTAGCGGGGTGGGCAGCACAGATACGCAGTATTTT. The V call is TRBV11-2, the J call TRBJ2-3; the match to TRBD2 covers 10 bases. From germline, CDR1 is SGHAT and CDR2 FQNNGV. The CDR3 loop spans 18 amino acids. V dropped 5 bases and J dropped 0; count of bases not matched to a gene: 11.

The rearrangement links TRBV29-1 to TRBJ2-4; D may be TRBD1 or TRBD2 (5 bases each). The germline CDR1 and CDR2 sequences are SQVTM and ANQGSEA. The CDR3 loop spans 19 amino acids. V was clipped by 6 bases and J by 0 bases, with 27 bases between them. CDR3: CSVRIRQSRGALAKNIQYF. CDR3 bases: TGCAGCGTGCGAATAAGACAGTCTAGAGGGGCTTTAGCCAAAAACATTCAGTACTTC.

The sample holds a few counts of this clonotype. The J gene is TRBJ2-7, the V gene TRBV7-9; no clear D gene. Germline CDR1 is SEHNR and CDR2 is FQNEAQ (reference sequence). The CDR3 runs to 12 residues. V lost 7 bases and J lost 5, with 12 bases in between. Here the CDR3 reads CASTPQSNEQYF. The DNA for the CDR3 is TGTGCCAGCACCCCCCAATCCAACGAGCAGTACTTC.

This clonotype was counted many times. The chain links TRBV4-1 to TRBJ2-3; no reliable D call. The CDR3 consists of 12 residues. CDR1 is MGHRA and CDR2 is YSYEKL in the germline V gene. Trimming removed 6 bases at V and 2 bases at J, with 6 bases between. The CDR3 region has the DNA TGCGCCAGCAGGGGAACCACAGATACGCAGTATTTT. Translated, it gives CASRGTTDTQYF.

This clonotype was observed many times. Relative to the germline gene, one junction end is altered; a read error may explain this. The chain combines TRBV7-7 with TRBJ2-2; TRBD2 might be the D (5 bases). Per germline, CDR1 SSHAT and CDR2 FNYEAQ (reference sequence). There are 16 residues in the CDR3. This CDR3 reads CASSPVTTPGTGELFF. The CDR3 region has the DNA TGTGCTAGCAGCCCCGTGACTACCCCGGGCACCGGGGAGCTGTTTTTT.

The chain uses TRBV3-1 and TRBJ2-2; D remains unclear. Trimming pared 1 base from V and 5 bases from J, leaving 14 bases between. CDR1 LGHDT and CDR2 YNNKEL come from the germline V gene (reference sequence). The CDR3 is 16 amino acids. CDR3 sequence: CASSQAITVHTGELFF. Written as DNA, the CDR3 is TGTGCCAGCAGCCAAGCGATAACGGTGCATACCGGGGAGCTGTTTTTT.

CDR3 sequence: CASSSRRLAGAYNEQFF. The CDR3 region has the DNA TGTGCCAGCAGCTCTAGGCGACTAGCGGGGGCCTACAATGAGCAGTTCTTC. The chain couples TRBV7-9 to TRBJ2-1; 12 bases map to TRBD2. V lost 4 bases to trimming and J lost 2 bases; unmatched junction nucleotides: 6. Germline V lookup: CDR1 SEHNR, CDR2 FQNEAQ (reference sequence). CDR3 size: 17 residues. Full variable domain (outside the CDR3, taken from reference TRBV7-9 and TRBJ2-1): DTGVSQNPRHKITKRGQNVTFRCDPISEHNRLYWYRQTLGQGPEFLTYFQNEAQLEKSRLLSDRFSAERPKGSFSTLEIQRTEQGDSAMYLCASSSRRLAGAYNEQFFGPGTRLTVL.

Ten or more counts support this clonotype. The J gene is TRBJ1-1, the V gene TRBV6-2 or TRBV6-3; 10 bases agree with TRBD1. V shed 5 bases and J 10 bases; nucleotides not matched to a gene: 1. Germline CDR1 is MNHEY and CDR2 is SVGEGT. The CDR3 contains 11 residues. This chain's CDR3 is CASSRTGGAFF. CDR3 sequence (DNA): TGTGCCAGCAGTCGGACAGGGGGAGCTTTCTTT.

As regards this clonotype: It is likely a read error, because the conserved phenylalanine at the end of the CDR3 is missing. The V gene is TRBV6-2 or TRBV6-3, the J gene TRBJ2-5; D not resolved. This CDR3 contains 11 residues. Germline V gene data show CDR1 as MNHEY and CDR2 as SVGEGT. The V and J ends lost 4 bases and 5 bases respectively, with 5 bases between them. CDR3 in DNA: TGTGCCAGCAGTTTCCCGGAGACCCAGTACTTA. This encodes CASSFPETQYL.

In this sample, this clonotype turned up many times. J is TRBJ1-4 and V is TRBV20-1; the D is unclear. The V gene lost 0 bases and the J gene lost 0 bases, with 8 bases spanning the gap. Germline CDR1 reads DFQATT; CDR2 reads SNEGSKA (reference sequence). The CDR3 is made up of 15 amino acids. CDR3 sequence: CSARDLSSTNEKLFF. CDR3 nucleotides: TGCAGTGCTAGAGATCTCTCGTCAACTAATGAAAAACTGTTTTTT.